This T cell receptor beta chain emerged from a study of CD8 T cells in ankylosing spondylitis. Study results and limitations: Ankylosing spondylitis blood appeared to be characterized by a TCR beta motif of 8 or 9 highly homologous variants. Within matched ankylosing spondylitis synovial fluid, disease-linked clones were reportedly significantly enriched. Clones that were linked to disease were CD8+ and were relatively rare in peripheral blood.

Quantitative 5'-RACE with molecular barcodes was used to make the TCR beta libraries. TCRdb re-called the 5' RACE reads with MiXCR, one entry per CDR3 protein. The repertoire includes hundreds of thousands of distinct CDR3 sequences, around 26% of them detected once, and roughly 1% sits in the top ten. The V gene end was trimmed by 11 bases and the J gene end by 0 bases; junction bases not matched to a gene: 4. CDR1 is SGHNT, CDR2 YENEEA, per germline. This CDR3 comprises 14 residues. Comment on this clonotype: Its antigen is currently unknown.

Sample: blood, either unsorted or a sorted T cell fraction (not recorded which). This TCR was recovered from a male donor with ankylosing spondylitis. V is TRBV11-3 and J is TRBJ2-2, with 9 positions matching TRBD1. The CDR3 protein is CASGQGANTGELFF. The CDR3 region has the DNA TGTGCCTCGGGACAGGGTGCGAACACCGGGGAGCTGTTTTTT.